This entry lists 30 T cell receptor beta chains sequenced from one sample in a study of regulatory T cells in long-lasting Graves disease. Time point given: newly diagnosed GD, antithyroid drugs for less than 3 months. Preparation of the TCR library used RNA extracted from PBMCs. The TCR beta library used iRepertoire HTBI primers with Arm-PCR amplification of CDR3. TCRdb passed the multiplex PCR reads through MiXCR, listing each CDR3 protein once. The sample contains 350,000 to 450,000 distinct CDR3 sequences, roughly a sixth of which appear only once. This sample was shared with a second study, whose subject was T cells in Graves' hyperthyroidism and ophthalmopathy.

The material was peripheral blood mononuclear cells (PBMCs), obtained at new diagnosis, from a patient treated with antithyroid drugs. The receptors shown here come from a man aged 35 to 55 with Graves disease.

The sample holds many counts of this clonotype. The rearrangement links TRBV6-5 to TRBJ2-3; the D gene is possibly TRBD1 (6 bases). The CDR3 spans 14 residues. The V end lost 4 bases, the J end lost 4 bases, and 12 bases lay between the germline ends. Germline loops: CDR1 MNHEY, CDR2 SVGAGI. This CDR3 reads CASSFAGAADTQYF. CDR3 coding DNA: TGTGCCAGCAGTTTCGCAGGGGCGGCAGATACGCAGTATTTT.

In regard to this clonotype: This sequence may be a read error, since a much larger clone differs from it by one base. The chain uses TRBV27 and TRBJ2-5; 7 nucleotides align to TRBD1. CDR1 and CDR2 from the germline V gene are MNHEY and SMNVEV (reference sequence). The CDR3 extends over 15 amino acids. The ends lost 5 bases at V and 2 bases at J; junction bases unmatched: 8. CDR3 amino acids: CASSDRGTVQETQYF. Written as DNA, the CDR3 is TGTGCCAGCAGTGACAGAGGGACAGTACAAGAGACCCAGTACTTC.

There are many counts of this clonotype. The V gene is TRBV24-1, the J gene TRBJ1-5; possibly TRBD1 for D (6 bases). The germline V and J ends were trimmed by 4 bases and 9 bases, with 18 bases remaining between them. The CDR3 consists of 15 residues. CDR1 is KGHDR and CDR2 is SFDVKD in the germline V gene. CDR3 residues: CATSEGLGTSAPQHF. CDR3 nucleotides: TGTGCCACCAGTGAGGGGCTGGGGACATCAGCGCCCCAGCATTTT.

The sample holds a few counts of this clonotype. The chain employs TRBV2 and TRBJ2-1; 8 nucleotides match TRBD1. This CDR3 is 17 amino acids long. V shed 0 bases, J shed 5 bases, and the junction held 9 bases outside the gene matches. Germline CDR1 is SNHLY and CDR2 is FYNNEI. CDR3 loop: CASSEALHGQGDNEQFF. DNA of the CDR3: TGTGCCAGCAGTGAAGCGCTTCATGGACAGGGAGACAATGAGCAGTTCTTC.

This clonotype was counted many times. V is TRBV19 and J is TRBJ2-7; 7 bases fit TRBD2. The trim removed 1 base at V and 2 bases at J, leaving 5 bases unmatched. The CDR3 runs 15 residues. Germline values: CDR1 LNHDA, CDR2 SQIVND (reference sequence). The CDR3 spells CASSIGGGIAYEQYF. CDR3 coding DNA: TGTGCCAGTAGTATAGGCGGGGGAATAGCCTACGAGCAGTACTTC.

In the case of this clonotype: A single base separates this from a much larger clone, so it may be a read error. The chain is built from TRBV11-3 and TRBJ2-3; D is undetermined. Per germline, CDR1 SGHNT and CDR2 YENEEA. The CDR3 is 14 residues long. V lost 4 bases and J lost 1, with 9 bases in between. CDR3 bases: TGTGCCAGCAGCTCCGAACCTGGCACAGATACGCAGTATTTT. Protein: CASSSEPGTDTQYF.

This clonotype was seen many times. This rearrangement joins TRBV5-1 to TRBJ1-5; no clear D gene. CDR1 and CDR2 from the germline V gene are SGHRS and YFSETQ. The CDR3 length is 13 residues. V lost 2 bases, J lost 9 bases, and 12 bases lay in between. CDR3 loop: CASSFGRDGPQHF. DNA of the CDR3: TGCGCCAGCAGCTTCGGAAGAGATGGGCCCCAGCATTTT.

V usage is TRBV28 and J usage is TRBJ2-2; possibly TRBD1 for D (5 bases). The CDR3 is 14 amino acids. In germline, CDR1 is MDHEN, CDR2 SYDVKM. The V gene lost 8 bases and the J gene lost 0 bases, with 10 bases spanning the gap. CDR3 sequence: CASYGHPNTGELFF. In DNA, the CDR3 is TGTGCCAGCTACGGACATCCGAACACCGGGGAGCTGTTTTTT.

This clonotype was observed many times. The rearrangement joins TRBV7-9 to TRBJ2-3; possible D gene TRBD1, 5 bases. Trimming took off 5 bases at V and 1 base at J, with 7 bases between the two ends. The germline V gene encodes CDR1 SEHNR and CDR2 FQNEAQ (reference sequence). The CDR3 spans 13 residues. CDR3 sequence (DNA): TGTGCCAGCAGCCAGACAGGCACAGATACGCAGTATTTT. Amino acid sequence: CASSQTGTDTQYF.

This clonotype occurred a few times. This CDR3 fails to terminate in the conserved phenylalanine or tryptophan, so it likely reflects a read error. Because the CDR3's place on the DNA is in doubt, the DNA is left out and the CDR3 is given as listed by TCRdb. CDR3 sequence reads: CASSSDGLTGY. The genes are TRBV5-5 and TRBJ1-6. The germline gives CDR1 SGHKS, CDR2 YYEKEE (reference sequence). The CDR3 comprises 11 residues, both ends counted.

Turning to this clonotype: A far more abundant clone sits one base away, making this likely a read error. The chain employs TRBV28 and TRBJ2-3; 8 positions match TRBD2. The germline CDR1 and CDR2 sequences are MDHEN and SYDVKM. With 5 bases clipped from V and 2 bases from J, the junction kept 6 bases outside the gene matches. This CDR3 is built from 15 residues. This CDR3 is CASSDSAGDTDTQYF. The DNA of the CDR3 is TGTGCCAGCAGTGACTCAGCGGGGGACACAGATACGCAGTATTTT. The complete variable domain, with remaining parts taken from reference TRBV28 and TRBJ2-3, reads DVKVTQSSRYLVKRTGEKVFLECVQDMDHENMFWYRQDPGLGLRLIYFSYDVKMKEKGDIPEGYSVSREKKERFSLILESASTNQTSMYLCASSDSAGDTDTQYFGPGTRLTVL.

The chain has TRBV12-3 or TRBV12-4 and TRBJ1-2; D is undetermined. The CDR3 covers 14 residues. Trimming took 4 bases from V and 3 from J, leaving 12 bases between them. CDR3 in amino acids: CASSSLGFYYGYTF. The CDR3 DNA reads TGTGCCAGCAGTTCCCTGGGCTTTTACTATGGCTACACCTTC.

This clonotype was seen at least ten times. CDR3 protein: CAWGYTGELFF. CDR3 in DNA: TGTGCCTGGGGGTACACCGGGGAGCTGTTTTTT. J is TRBJ2-2 and V is TRBV30; no clear D. The CDR3 contains 11 residues. Germline CDR1 is GTSNPN and CDR2 is SVGIG (reference sequence). Trimming cost V 5 bases and J 3 bases, with 4 bases left between them.

This clonotype occurred a few times. The chain is built from TRBV2 and TRBJ1-2; D uncertain. Germline CDR1 reads SNHLY; CDR2 reads FYNNEI. The CDR3 consists of 15 residues. Trimming took off 6 bases at V and 0 bases at J, with 14 bases between the two ends. For the CDR3, the DNA is TGTGCCAGCAGGAAGACACGGAAGACTAACTATGGCTACACCTTC. It is translated as CASRKTRKTNYGYTF.

With respect to this clonotype: Since a much larger clone is just one base distant, this may be a read error. The V gene is TRBV5-1, the J gene TRBJ1-2; D is perhaps TRBD1 (6 bases). Germline-derived CDR1 and CDR2 are SGHRS and YFSETQ. Trimming took off 3 bases at V and 2 bases at J, with 14 bases between the two ends. This CDR3 is 15 amino acids long. This CDR3 reads CASSSTRTVNYGYTF. The CDR3 DNA follows: TGCGCCAGCAGCTCTACCAGGACAGTGAACTATGGCTACACCTTC.

There are a few counts of this clonotype. The chain is built from TRBV30 and TRBJ2-5; D uncertain. Trimming took off 3 bases at V and 1 base at J, with 9 bases between the two ends. The V gene's germline CDR1 is GTSNPN and CDR2 SVGIG (reference sequence). This CDR3 is 13 amino acids long. CDR3 DNA sequence: TGTGCCTGGAGGGTTTGGGGCCAAGAGACCCAGTACTTC. It translates to CAWRVWGQETQYF.

This clonotype was observed a handful of times. V is TRBV28 and J is TRBJ2-7; D is perhaps TRBD1 (6 bases). The CDR3 totals 13 residues. V was trimmed by 10 bases and J by 0 bases, leaving 13 bases between them. Germline V gives CDR1 MDHEN, CDR2 SYDVKM. CDR3 coding DNA: TGTGCCATTACACCGGGACACTCCTACGAGCAGTACTTC. The encoded protein is CAITPGHSYEQYF.

This clonotype showed up just a few times. V and J are TRBV4-3 and TRBJ2-4; D remains unclear. Germline CDR1 LGHNA, CDR2 YSLEER. Trimming pared 0 bases from V and 6 bases from J, leaving 6 bases between. This CDR3 is 13 amino acids long. The CDR3 nucleotides read TGCGCCAGCAGCCAAGAGAGAGGAAACATTCAGTACTTC. Translated, it gives CASSQERGNIQYF.

The rearrangement joins TRBV25-1 to TRBJ2-1; 8 bases fit TRBD2. CDR1 and CDR2 from the germline V gene are MGHDK and SYGVNS. With 6 bases clipped from V and 3 bases from J, the junction kept 13 bases outside the gene matches. This CDR3 comprises 17 residues. DNA of the CDR3: TGTGCCAGCAGCGCCCTTGACTGGCGGGGGGACTACAATGAGCAGTTCTTC. Translated: CASSALDWRGDYNEQFF. Looking up the rest from reference TRBV25-1 and TRBJ2-1 gives the full variable domain: EADIYQTPRYLVIGTGKKITLECSQTMGHDKMYWYQQDPGMELHLIHYSYGVNSTEKGDLSSESTVSRIRTEHFPLTLESARPSHTSQYLCASSALDWRGDYNEQFFGPGTRLTVL.

This clonotype was observed at least ten times. V gene TRBV20-1 combines with J gene TRBJ1-5, with 10 bases aligning to TRBD1. CDR3 size: 13 residues. Germline loops: CDR1 DFQATT, CDR2 SNEGSKA (reference sequence). The CDR3 DNA reads as TGCAACTTGACAGGGGGCTGCAATCAGCCCCAGCATTTT. Translation: CNLTGGCNQPQHF.

This clonotype showed up many times. The rearrangement links TRBV7-2 to TRBJ2-7, with 7 bases fitting TRBD1. Germline CDR1 is SGHTA and CDR2 is FQGNSA. This CDR3 comprises 13 residues. V shed 5 bases, J shed 4 bases, and the junction held 5 bases outside the gene matches. The CDR3 coding sequence is TGTGCCAGCAGCGGGACAGATCTATACGAGCAGTACTTC. Amino acid sequence: CASSGTDLYEQYF.

This clonotype occurred many times. The chain uses TRBV12-3 or TRBV12-4 and TRBJ2-3; 7 nucleotides agree with TRBD1. This CDR3 contains 15 residues. Losses at the gene ends were 6 bases for V and 5 bases for J; bases not matched to a gene: 11. The CDR3 reads CASRNRGMARDTQYF. The DNA for the CDR3 is TGTGCCAGCAGAAACAGGGGAATGGCTCGAGATACGCAGTATTTT.

This clonotype was observed at least ten times. V gene TRBV5-1 combines with J gene TRBJ1-3; 9 nucleotides align to TRBD1. V gave up 2 bases and J gave up 1 base; unmatched junction bases: 4. The length of the CDR3 is 16 residues. The germline CDR1 and CDR2 sequences are SGHRS and YFSETQ. CDR3 in amino acids: CASSFAGQGSGNTIYF. In DNA, the CDR3 is TGCGCCAGCAGCTTTGCGGGACAGGGTTCTGGAAACACCATATATTTT.

Comment on this clonotype: A much larger clone lies a single base off, so this may be a read error. The chain has TRBV2 and TRBJ2-5; TRBD2 aligns across 11 bases. The J call may be in error: the DNA end matches TRBJ2-1 better. The germline CDR1 and CDR2 sequences are SNHLY and FYNNEI. CDR3 size: 14 residues. The CDR3 spells CASASGGTVNEQFF. The CDR3 DNA sequence: TGTGCCAGCGCTAGCGGGGGGACGGTCAATGAGCAGTTCTTC.

Regarding this clonotype: Here the CDR3 omits its conserved ending phenylalanine or tryptophan, so a read error is the likely source. The chain is built from TRBV2 and TRBJ1-1; D unresolved. This CDR3 has 12 residues. Trimming left V 6 bases short and J 4 bases short, with 9 bases between. Germline V gene sequence: CDR1 SNHLY, CDR2 FYNNEI. CDR3 nucleotide sequence: TGTGCCAGCAGCGATGATATCACTGAAGCTTTCCTT. Translation gives CASSDDITEAFL.

This clonotype was recorded at least ten times. The V and J genes are TRBV7-2 and TRBJ2-1, with D unclear. Germline CDR1 is SGHTA and CDR2 is FQGNSA. This CDR3 is 12 amino acids long. Trimming took off 0 bases at V and 8 bases at J, with 5 bases between the two ends. The CDR3 bases are TGTGCCAGCAGCTTAGCAGAGGATGAGCAGTTCTTC. Residues: CASSLAEDEQFF.

This clonotype was counted ten times or more. The genes are TRBV10-2 and TRBJ2-7; a weak D match, TRBD1 (6 bases). Trimming left V 8 bases short and J 4 bases short, with 18 bases between. Germline CDR1 reads WSHSY; CDR2 reads SAAADI. The CDR3 length is 14 residues. The CDR3 DNA reads as TGCGCCAGCTCTACAGGGTCGGAACTTTACGAGCAGTACTTC. This translates into CASSTGSELYEQYF.

This clonotype showed up many times. V and J are TRBV28 and TRBJ2-7, with a tentative D call TRBD1 (5 bases). This CDR3 is 15 amino acids long. CDR1 MDHEN and CDR2 SYDVKM come from the germline V gene. With 5 bases removed from V and 0 bases from J, the gap between germline ends came to 14 bases. The CDR3 bases are TGTGCCAGCAGTGCCACCGGACATCTCTCCTACGAGCAGTACTTC. Amino acids: CASSATGHLSYEQYF.

This chain connects TRBV5-5 to TRBJ2-2; a weak D match, TRBD1 (5 bases). The CDR3 is 14 residues long. Germline CDR1 reads SGHKS; CDR2 reads YYEKEE (reference sequence). Trimming left V 4 bases short and J 6 bases short, with 13 bases between. The CDR3 sequence is CASSLGPLAGELFF. The CDR3 DNA reads TGTGCCAGCAGCCTGGGGCCTTTGGCCGGGGAGCTGTTTTTT.

V gene TRBV7-2 combines with J gene TRBJ2-7; possible D gene TRBD1, 6 bases. The germline V gene has CDR1 SGHTA and CDR2 FQGNSA. Trimming cost V 2 bases and J 3 bases, with 23 bases left between them. This CDR3 spans 18 amino acids. DNA for the CDR3: TGTGCCAGCAGCTTACGCTCGGAATTAGCAGGGGCTAACTACGAGCAGTACTTC. Its protein is CASSLRSELAGANYEQYF.